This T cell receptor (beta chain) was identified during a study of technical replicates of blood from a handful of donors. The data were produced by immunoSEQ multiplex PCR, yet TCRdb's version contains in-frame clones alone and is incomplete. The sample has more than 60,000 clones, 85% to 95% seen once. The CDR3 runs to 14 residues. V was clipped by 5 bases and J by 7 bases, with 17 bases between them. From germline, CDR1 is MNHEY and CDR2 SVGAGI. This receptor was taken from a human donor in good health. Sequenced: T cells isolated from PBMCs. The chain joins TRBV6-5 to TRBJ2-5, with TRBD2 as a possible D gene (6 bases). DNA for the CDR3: TGTGCCAGCAGTCCGGATTGGGGGGTAGGGACCCAGTACTTC. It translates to CASSPDWGVGTQYF.